Following are 20 T cell receptor beta chains from one sample sequenced in a study of T cell responses to AZD1222 COVID-19 vaccine. Assay: immunoSEQ multiplex PCR; the TCRdb copy retains only in-frame clones and omits some. This sample yields about 110,000 clones, of which 80% to 95% are seen a single time; roughly 1.2% belongs to the top ten. The material was peripheral blood, obtained on day 0 of AZD1222 vaccination. The receptor set was obtained from an adult in good health.

This sequence joins TRBV5-6 and TRBJ2-3; 9 bases are a match to TRBD2. V shed 4 bases and J 2 bases; nucleotides not matched to a gene: 2. The CDR3 extends over 14 amino acids. Looked up from germline, CDR1 is SGHDT and CDR2 is YYEEEE. CDR3 in DNA: TGTGCCAGCAGCACGGGACTAGCCACAGATACGCAGTATTTT. Encoded protein: CASSTGLATDTQYF.

This chain uses TRBV7-3 with TRBJ1-2; 9 bases line up with TRBD1. With 6 bases clipped from V and 4 bases from J, the junction kept 15 bases outside the gene matches. Germline CDR1 reads SGHTA; CDR2 reads FQGTGA. This CDR3 is built from 17 residues. CDR3 residues: CASSPGTGSLGGYGYTF. In DNA, the CDR3 is TGTGCCAGCAGTCCCGGGACAGGGTCTCTAGGCGGCTATGGCTACACCTTC.

The V and J genes are TRBV30 and TRBJ2-7; the match to TRBD2 covers 8 bases. This CDR3 comprises 14 residues. Germline CDR1 and CDR2: GTSNPN and SVGIG (reference sequence). The J segment lost 7 bases and the V segment lost 0 bases, leaving 8 bases of the junction unmatched. CDR3 sequence reads: CAWSVLAGSGEQYF. The CDR3 nucleotides read TGTGCCTGGAGTGTTTTAGCGGGGTCGGGGGAGCAGTACTTC.

A note on this clone: This sample also contains other DNA sequences that code for the same CDR3. J is TRBJ2-2 and V is TRBV5-1; unclear D gene. The germline V and J ends were trimmed by 0 bases and 3 bases, with 9 bases remaining between them. The CDR3 has 15 residues. Germline CDR1 reads SGHRS; CDR2 reads YFSETQ. In DNA, the CDR3 is TGCGCCAGCAGCTTGGCGGGTGCGGACACCGGGGAGCTGTTTTTT. Encoded protein: CASSLAGADTGELFF.

This chain links TRBV6-1 with TRBJ1-5; 7 nucleotides agree with TRBD1. This CDR3 has 20 residues. Germline CDR1 reads MNHNS; CDR2 reads SASEGT. Trimming cost V 3 bases and J 4 bases; bases outside gene matches: 21. The CDR3 protein is CASSDYRFEGTVMRNQPQHF. The CDR3 DNA sequence: TGTGCCAGCAGTGATTATCGGTTCGAGGGGACAGTTATGAGGAATCAGCCCCAGCATTTT.

This chain links TRBV5-6 with TRBJ1-1; D remains ambiguous. The CDR3 loop spans 12 amino acids. The germline V gene has CDR1 SGHDT and CDR2 YYEEEE. V was shortened by 2 bases and J by 1 base, with 3 bases between the two germline ends. The CDR3 coding sequence is TGTGCCAGCAGCTTCGGGAACACTGAAGCTTTCTTT. Translated, it gives CASSFGNTEAFF.

This chain links TRBV7-2 with TRBJ1-4; D possibly corresponds to TRBD1 (5 bases). Trimming pared 5 bases from V and 5 bases from J, leaving 15 bases between. Germline loops: CDR1 SGHTA, CDR2 FQGNSA. The CDR3 extends over 15 amino acids. CDR3 protein: CASSAAGTMNEKLFF. The DNA for the CDR3 is TGTGCCAGCAGCGCAGCCGGGACGATGAATGAAAAACTGTTTTTT.

The chain couples TRBV6-2 or TRBV6-3 to TRBJ2-7; a weak D match, TRBD2 (6 bases). Germline V gene data show CDR1 as MNHEY and CDR2 as SVGEGT. V lost 6 bases and J lost 6, with 15 bases in between. The CDR3 contains 13 residues. CDR3 bases: TGTGCCAGCAGCCCCTTCAATAGCGGCGAGCAGTACTTC. It is translated as CASSPFNSGEQYF.

The chain joins TRBV6-5 to TRBJ1-6; tentative D call: TRBD1 (5 bases). The V end was cut by 4 bases, the J end by 5 bases, with 12 bases between. The germline V gene has CDR1 MNHEY and CDR2 SVGAGI. The CDR3 loop spans 15 amino acids. CDR3 in amino acids: CASSLGLTDNSPLHF. The CDR3 DNA sequence: TGTGCCAGCAGTTTAGGTTTGACAGATAATTCACCCCTCCACTTT.

The CDR3 DNA is TGTGCCAGCAGCCTTCAACAGGGGGCGCAGGCAAAACTGTTTTTT. It encodes CASSLQQGAQAKLFF. The V gene is TRBV7-2, the J gene TRBJ1-4, with 9 bases fitting TRBD1. CDR1 and CDR2 from the germline V gene are SGHTA and FQGNSA. The CDR3 is 15 residues long. With 5 bases clipped from V and 10 bases from J, the junction kept 11 bases outside the gene matches.

V is TRBV30 and J is TRBJ1-1, with D possibly TRBD1 on 5 matching bases. V gave up 0 bases and J gave up 5 bases, with 7 bases separating them. Germline V gene lookup returns CDR1 GTSNPN and CDR2 SVGIG (reference sequence). The CDR3 extends over 12 amino acids. CDR3 coding DNA: TGTGCCTGGAGTGTAGAGGGGACTGAAGCTTTCTTT. Its protein is CAWSVEGTEAFF.

CDR3 sequence: CASSYLASEAFF. The CDR3 DNA reads TGTGCCAGCAGTTACTTGGCATCCGAAGCTTTCTTT. This chain connects TRBV6-2 or TRBV6-3 to TRBJ1-1; no definite D call. Germline V lookup: CDR1 MNHEY, CDR2 SVGEGT. Trimming stripped 1 base from V and 8 bases from J, with 8 bases between. The CDR3 extends over 12 amino acids.

The chain links TRBV7-3 to TRBJ1-6; D unclear. The germline gives CDR1 SGHTA, CDR2 FQGTGA. CDR3 size: 10 residues. Trimming left V 4 bases short and J 9 bases short, with 1 base between. CDR3 coding DNA: TGTGCCAGCAGCTCTTCACCCCTCCACTTT. As protein: CASSSSPLHF. Looking up the rest from reference TRBV7-3 and TRBJ1-6 gives the full variable domain: GAGVSQTPSNKVTEKGKYVELRCDPISGHTALYWYRQSLGQGPEFLIYFQGTGAADDSGLPNDRFFAVRPEGSVSTLKIQRTERGDSAVYLCASSSSPLHFGNGTRLTVT.

The gene calls are TRBV19 and TRBJ1-2; 8 bases map to TRBD1. Germline assignment: CDR1 LNHDA and CDR2 SQIVND (reference sequence). With V trimmed by 10 bases and J by 6 bases, 10 bases remained unmatched. The CDR3 contains 13 residues. In DNA, the CDR3 is TGTGCCACCCGAGGCAGGGGGCAGGATGGCTACACCTTC. Its protein is CATRGRGQDGYTF.

With regard to this clone: The junction shows a germline mismatch at one end, possibly a read error. This chain joins TRBV9 and TRBJ2-3, with a weak D call TRBD1 (6 bases). The CDR3 runs to 12 residues. CDR1 SGDLS and CDR2 YYNGEE come from the germline V gene. The CDR3 region has the DNA TGTGCCAGCAGCCGAACAGGGCTCGGGGTGGATTTT. Translating it yields CASSRTGLGVDF.

The J gene is TRBJ2-6, the V gene TRBV27; possibly TRBD1 for D (6 bases). This CDR3 is 16 amino acids long. CDR1 is MNHEY, CDR2 SMNVEV, per germline (reference sequence). V was pared by 4 bases and J by 3 bases, with 13 bases between. The CDR3 loop is CASSSLRGFGANVLTF. The CDR3 DNA sequence: TGTGCCAGCAGTTCCCTCAGGGGATTTGGGGCCAACGTCCTGACTTTC. Variable domain in full (rest from reference TRBV27 and TRBJ2-6): EAQVTQNPRYLITVTGKKLTVTCSQNMNHEYMSWYRQDPGLGLRQIYYSMNVEVTDKGDVPEGYKVSRKEKRNFPLILESPSPNQTSLYFCASSSLRGFGANVLTFGAGSRLTVL.

CDR3 region: CASNAGGNSPLHF. The DNA for the CDR3 is TGTGCCAGCAATGCCGGAGGAAATTCACCCCTCCACTTT. The rearrangement joins TRBV12-3 or TRBV12-4 to TRBJ1-6; no clear D. This CDR3 region has 13 residues. V shed 7 bases and J shed 7 bases, with 11 bases lying between them.

The rearrangement joins TRBV6-5 to TRBJ2-1, with 9 bases fitting TRBD2. Germline V gene sequence: CDR1 MNHEY, CDR2 SVGAGI. The CDR3 is 14 residues long. Trimming cost V 8 bases and J 3 bases; bases outside gene matches: 5. The CDR3 region is CASSIAGDYNEQFF. The CDR3 bases are TGTGCCAGCTCTATAGCGGGGGACTACAATGAGCAGTTCTTC.

The CDR3, as DNA: TGTGCCAGCAAACAACAGGGTCACTATGGCTACACCTTC. This encodes CASKQQGHYGYTF. The chain links TRBV28 to TRBJ1-2; D is perhaps TRBD1 (6 bases). CDR1 and CDR2 from the germline V gene are MDHEN and SYDVKM. The CDR3 is 13 amino acids. Deletions cut 7 bases from V and 3 bases from J, with 12 bases between.

CDR3: CASSFYTGPGNEQFF. DNA of the CDR3: TGTGCCAGCAGCTTCTACACCGGGCCGGGCAATGAGCAGTTCTTC. The V call is TRBV7-6, the J call TRBJ2-1; no definite D call. This CDR3 spans 15 amino acids. Germline V gene lookup returns CDR1 SGHVS and CDR2 FNYEAQ. Deletions cut 3 bases from V and 6 bases from J, with 15 bases between.